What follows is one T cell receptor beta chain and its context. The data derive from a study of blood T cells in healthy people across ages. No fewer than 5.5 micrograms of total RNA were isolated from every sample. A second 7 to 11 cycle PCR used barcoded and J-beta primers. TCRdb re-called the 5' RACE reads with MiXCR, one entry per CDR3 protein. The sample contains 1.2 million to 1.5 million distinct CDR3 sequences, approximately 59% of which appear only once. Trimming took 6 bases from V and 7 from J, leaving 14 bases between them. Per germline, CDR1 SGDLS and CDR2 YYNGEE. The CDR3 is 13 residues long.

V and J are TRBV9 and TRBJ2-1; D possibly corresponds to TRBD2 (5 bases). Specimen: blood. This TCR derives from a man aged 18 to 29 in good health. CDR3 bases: TGTGCCAGCACCCTATTGCCGGGAAATGAGCAGTTCTTC. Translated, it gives CASTLLPGNEQFF.